The T cell receptor beta chain under discussion was sequenced for a study of cytomegalovirus exposure and HLA in healthy donors. The CDR3 is 14 amino acids. The ends were cut back, 2 bases at V and 1 base at J, with 8 bases in the middle. Germline values: CDR1 LGHNA, CDR2 YNFKEQ. Each donor's status was that of a healthy bone marrow donor. Though nominally healthy at sampling, donors likely had unrecorded immune exposures. The PCR had 60 Vbeta and 13 Jbeta primers. TCRdb's table, derived via immunoSEQ multiplex PCR, lists solely in-frame clones and lacks some. The profile shows 100,000 to 150,000 clones, over 70% of them singletons.

The sample consisted of PBMCs. The clonotype was recovered from a female donor in good health and CMV-seronegative. This chain uses TRBV4-2 with TRBJ1-1, with D uncertain. The CDR3 loop reads CASSQTRQNTEAFF. Here the CDR3 DNA reads TGTGCCAGCAGCCAAACACGCCAGAACACTGAAGCTTTCTTT.